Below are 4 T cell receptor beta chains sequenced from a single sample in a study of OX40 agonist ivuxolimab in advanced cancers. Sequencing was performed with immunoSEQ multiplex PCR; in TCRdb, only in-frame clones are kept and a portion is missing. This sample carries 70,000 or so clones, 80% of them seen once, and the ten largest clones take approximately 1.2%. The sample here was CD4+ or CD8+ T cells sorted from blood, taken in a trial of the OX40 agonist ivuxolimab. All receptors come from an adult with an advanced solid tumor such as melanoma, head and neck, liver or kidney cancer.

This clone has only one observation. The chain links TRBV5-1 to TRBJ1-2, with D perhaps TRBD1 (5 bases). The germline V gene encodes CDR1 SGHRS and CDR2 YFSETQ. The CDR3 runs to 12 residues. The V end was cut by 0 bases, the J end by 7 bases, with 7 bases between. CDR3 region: CASSLDGGGYTF. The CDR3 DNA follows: TGCGCCAGCAGCTTGGACGGGGGTGGCTACACCTTC.

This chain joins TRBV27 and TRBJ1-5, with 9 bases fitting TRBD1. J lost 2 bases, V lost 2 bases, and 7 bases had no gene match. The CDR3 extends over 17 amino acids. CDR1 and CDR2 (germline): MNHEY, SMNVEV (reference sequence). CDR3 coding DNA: TGTGCCAGCAGTTTAACGGGACAGGGAGCTCGCAATCAGCCCCAGCATTTT. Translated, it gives CASSLTGQGARNQPQHF.

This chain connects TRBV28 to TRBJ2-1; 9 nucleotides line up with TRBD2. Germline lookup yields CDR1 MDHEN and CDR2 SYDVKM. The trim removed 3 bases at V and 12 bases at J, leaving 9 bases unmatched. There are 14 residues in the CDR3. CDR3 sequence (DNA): TGTGCCAGCAGTTTCCCGCAGCGGGGGGTTAGGCAGTTCTTC. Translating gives CASSFPQRGVRQFF.

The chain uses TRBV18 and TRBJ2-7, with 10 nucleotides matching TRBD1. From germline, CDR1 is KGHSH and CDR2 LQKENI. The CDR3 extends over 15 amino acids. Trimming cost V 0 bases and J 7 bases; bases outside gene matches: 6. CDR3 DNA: TGTGCCAGCTCACCACCAGGCGGGACAGGGGTAGAGCAGTACTTC. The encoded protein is CASSPPGGTGVEQYF.